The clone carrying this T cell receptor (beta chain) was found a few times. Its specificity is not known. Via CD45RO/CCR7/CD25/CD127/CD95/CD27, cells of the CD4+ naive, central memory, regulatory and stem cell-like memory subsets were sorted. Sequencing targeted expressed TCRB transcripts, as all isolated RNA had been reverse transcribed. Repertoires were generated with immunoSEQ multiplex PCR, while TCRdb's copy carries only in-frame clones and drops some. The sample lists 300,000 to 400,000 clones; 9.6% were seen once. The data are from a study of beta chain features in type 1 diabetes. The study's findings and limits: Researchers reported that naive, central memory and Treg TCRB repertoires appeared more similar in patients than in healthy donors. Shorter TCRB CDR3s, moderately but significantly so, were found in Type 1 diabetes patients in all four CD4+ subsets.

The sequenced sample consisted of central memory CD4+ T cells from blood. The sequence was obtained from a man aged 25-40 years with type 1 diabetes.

The CDR3 protein is CASSYGTTAYEQYF. The CDR3 coding sequence is TGTGCCAGCAGCTACGGGACTACCGCCTACGAGCAGTACTTC. The V call is TRBV7-2, the J call TRBJ2-7; the match to TRBD2 covers 7 bases. CDR1 is SGHTA, CDR2 FQGNSA, per germline. This CDR3 spans 14 amino acids. Trimming removed 4 bases from V and 2 bases from J; junction bases left unmatched: 5.